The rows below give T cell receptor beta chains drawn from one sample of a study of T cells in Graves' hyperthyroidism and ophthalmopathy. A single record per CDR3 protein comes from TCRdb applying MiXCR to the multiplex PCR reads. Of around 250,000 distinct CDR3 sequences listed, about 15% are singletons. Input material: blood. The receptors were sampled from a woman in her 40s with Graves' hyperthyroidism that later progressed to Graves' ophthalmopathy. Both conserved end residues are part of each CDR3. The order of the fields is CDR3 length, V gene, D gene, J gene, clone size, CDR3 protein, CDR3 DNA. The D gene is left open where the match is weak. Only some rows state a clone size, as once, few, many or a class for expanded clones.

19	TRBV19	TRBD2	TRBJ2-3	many	CASIHPIEAPSGITDTQYF	TGTGCCAGTATCCACCCCATCGAGGCGCCTAGCGGGATCACAGATACGCAGTATTTT
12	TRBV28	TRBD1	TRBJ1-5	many	CASRARTGTQHF	TGTGCCAGCAGAGCCCGGACAGGGACCCAGCATTTT
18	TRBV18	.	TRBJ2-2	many	CASSPRASGTANTGELFF	TGTGCCAGCTCACCACGCGCCAGCGGGACAGCGAACACCGGGGAGCTGTTTTTT
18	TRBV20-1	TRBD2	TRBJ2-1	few	CSARGSGRALNNRNEQFF	TGCAGTGCTAGAGGCAGCGGGAGGGCCCTGAATAACCGTAATGAGCAGTTCTTC
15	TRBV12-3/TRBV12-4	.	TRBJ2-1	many	CASSFPFTGKNGQFF	TGTGCCAGCAGTTTCCCCTTTACAGGGAAGAATGGGCAGTTCTTC
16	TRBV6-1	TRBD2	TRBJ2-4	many	CASSPRLAGAGNIQYF	TGTGCCAGCAGTCCCCGACTAGCGGGAGCGGGAAACATTCAGTACTTC
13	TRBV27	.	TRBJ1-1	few	CASRPTGMTEAFF	TGTGCCAGCAGACCGACGGGAATGACTGAAGCTTTCTTT
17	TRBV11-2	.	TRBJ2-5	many	CASSLVRETGPGKTQYF	TGTGCCAGCAGCTTAGTTCGGGAGACAGGGCCGGGAAAGACCCAGTACTTC
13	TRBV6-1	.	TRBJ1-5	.	CASSQTQPQPQHF	TGTGCCAGCAGCCAAACACAGCCTCAGCCCCAGCATTTT
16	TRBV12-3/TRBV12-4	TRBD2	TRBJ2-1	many	CASSFGGTSGYNEQFF	TGTGCCAGCAGTTTTGGGGGGACTAGCGGTTACAATGAGCAGTTCTTC
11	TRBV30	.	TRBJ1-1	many	CAWSEDTEAFF	TGTGCCTGGAGTGAGGACACTGAAGCTTTCTTT
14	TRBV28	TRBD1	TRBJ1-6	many	CASSTGTGGRPLHF	TGTGCCAGCAGCACCGGGACAGGGGGAAGACCCCTCCACTTT